What follows are 27 T cell receptor beta chains derived from one specimen sequenced in a study of blood T cell repertoires in COVID-19. Sequencing was performed with immunoSEQ multiplex PCR; in TCRdb, only in-frame clones are kept and a portion is missing. The data hold more than 80,000 clones, with around 78% observed a single time. Sequenced input: peripheral blood. The receptor set was obtained from an older man with COVID-19, enrolled during active disease.

The chain has TRBV19 and TRBJ1-2, with 9 bases lining up with TRBD1. The germline V gene has CDR1 LNHDA and CDR2 SQIVND (reference sequence). CDR3 length: 15 residues. With V trimmed by 10 bases and J by 3 bases, 12 bases remained unmatched. The CDR3: CATLGTGPTDYGYTF. DNA for the CDR3: TGTGCCACCCTCGGGACAGGGCCCACGGACTATGGCTACACCTTC.

The count of this clone is one. V is TRBV27 and J is TRBJ2-7; 9 nucleotides match TRBD1. V was clipped by 2 bases and J by 3 bases; unmatched bases: 5. There are 15 residues in the CDR3. CDR1 is MNHEY and CDR2 is SMNVEV in the germline V gene (reference sequence). In DNA, the CDR3 is TGTGCCAGCAGTTTAGGGACAGGGCTGGACTACGAGCAGTACTTC. Translating it yields CASSLGTGLDYEQYF.

In this sample, this clone turned up a few times. This rearrangement joins TRBV3-1 (or the pseudogene TRBV3-2) to TRBJ1-5; D unclear. The germline V gene encodes CDR1 LGHDT and CDR2 YNNKEL (reference sequence). This CDR3 region has 14 residues. Trimming removed 4 bases from V and 4 bases from J, with 11 bases in between. CDR3 residues: CASSPSGGNQPQHF. In nucleotides, the CDR3 is TGTGCCAGCAGCCCGTCGGGAGGTAATCAGCCCCAGCATTTT.

The V gene is TRBV10-3, the J gene TRBJ2-7; D is perhaps TRBD1 (5 bases). The CDR3 runs to 13 residues. The V and J ends lost 7 bases and 0 bases respectively, with 10 bases between them. From germline, CDR1 is ENHRY and CDR2 SYGVKD. The CDR3 nucleotides read TGTGCCATCACCCACACAGGCTCCTACGAGCAGTACTTC. Amino acids: CAITHTGSYEQYF.

The chain joins TRBV28 to TRBJ1-2; 8 nucleotides match TRBD1. CDR1 and CDR2 from the germline V gene are MDHEN and SYDVKM. After removal of 5 bases from V and 7 bases from J, the junction contained 12 bases not matched to a gene. The length of the CDR3 is 15 residues. CDR3 sequence reads: CASSGPGQGAGGYTF. The CDR3 region has the DNA TGTGCCAGCAGTGGCCCTGGACAGGGAGCGGGTGGCTACACCTTC.

The CDR3 DNA follows: TGTGCCAGCAGCCGGGAGGCAGGGCAAGTCACCGGGGAGCTGTTTTTT. Its protein is CASSREAGQVTGELFF. V is TRBV4-2 and J is TRBJ2-2, with D possibly matching TRBD2 (6 bases). V was cut by 4 bases and J by 4 bases, with 16 bases left in between. This CDR3 has 16 residues. Per germline, CDR1 LGHNA and CDR2 YNFKEQ.

The rearrangement uses TRBV28 and TRBJ2-7; 9 bases agree with TRBD2. Germline CDR1 is MDHEN and CDR2 is SYDVKM. Trimming cost V 5 bases and J 2 bases; bases outside gene matches: 10. The CDR3 contains 16 residues. The CDR3 is CASSPPGLAAAYEQYF. Written as DNA, the CDR3 is TGTGCCAGCAGTCCACCGGGACTAGCTGCCGCCTACGAGCAGTACTTC. Variable domain in full (rest from reference TRBV28 and TRBJ2-7): DVKVTQSSRYLVKRTGEKVFLECVQDMDHENMFWYRQDPGLGLRLIYFSYDVKMKEKGDIPEGYSVSREKKERFSLILESASTNQTSMYLCASSPPGLAAAYEQYFGPGTRLTVT.

This chain connects TRBV28 to TRBJ2-7; 9 bases fit TRBD2. Looked up from germline, CDR1 is MDHEN and CDR2 is SYDVKM. The CDR3 sequence is 15 residues long. Trimming removed 5 bases from V and 4 bases from J; junction bases left unmatched: 9. The CDR3 spells CASSGSGSGRYEQYF. CDR3 nucleotides: TGTGCCAGCAGTGGGAGTGGTAGCGGGAGATACGAGCAGTACTTC.

V and J are TRBV7-8 and TRBJ1-5; 7 nucleotides line up with TRBD1. Germline lookup yields CDR1 SGHVS and CDR2 FQNEAQ. CDR3 length equals 14 residues. V shed 5 bases, J shed 5 bases, and the junction held 6 bases outside the gene matches. The CDR3 spells CASSAGDSDQPQHF. CDR3 nucleotide sequence: TGTGCCAGCAGCGCCGGGGACAGCGATCAGCCCCAGCATTTT.

This rearrangement joins TRBV28 to TRBJ2-7; 8 bases are a match to TRBD1. CDR3 size: 15 residues. Trimming took 5 bases from V and 3 from J; bases not matched to a gene: 9. Germline lookup yields CDR1 MDHEN and CDR2 SYDVKM. The CDR3: CASSQPGTGDYEQYF. Written as DNA, the CDR3 is TGTGCCAGCAGTCAACCAGGGACAGGAGACTACGAGCAGTACTTC. Full variable domain (remainder filled in from reference TRBV28 and TRBJ2-7): DVKVTQSSRYLVKRTGEKVFLECVQDMDHENMFWYRQDPGLGLRLIYFSYDVKMKEKGDIPEGYSVSREKKERFSLILESASTNQTSMYLCASSQPGTGDYEQYFGPGTRLTVT.

This clone has just a few counts. The rearrangement uses TRBV6-2 or TRBV6-3 and TRBJ2-7; 8 nucleotides align to TRBD1. The CDR3 runs to 16 residues. V was pared by 5 bases and J by 3 bases, with 12 bases of the junction left unmatched. The V gene's germline CDR1 is MNHEY and CDR2 SVGEGT. The CDR3 protein is CASSPDRGDLLYEQYF. As DNA, the CDR3 is TGTGCCAGCAGTCCCGACAGGGGCGACCTCCTCTACGAGCAGTACTTC.

This sequence joins TRBV2 and TRBJ1-2; weak D call: TRBD1 (6 bases). The CDR3 loop spans 12 amino acids. Trimming left V 2 bases short and J 11 bases short, with 12 bases between. The germline V gene encodes CDR1 SNHLY and CDR2 FYNNEI. CDR3 loop: CASSETQGFYTF. The CDR3 nucleotides read TGTGCCAGCAGTGAAACACAGGGTTTTTACACCTTC.

The chain is built from TRBV7-9 and TRBJ2-5, with D uncertain. Germline-derived CDR1 and CDR2 are SEHNR and FQNEAQ (reference sequence). V was trimmed by 2 bases and J by 4 bases, leaving 11 bases between them. The CDR3 runs 14 residues. The CDR3 loop is CASSLISAGETQYF. The CDR3 DNA is TGTGCCAGCAGCTTAATCTCCGCAGGAGAGACCCAGTACTTC.

The chain uses TRBV9 and TRBJ1-6, with 9 bases identical to TRBD1. The V gene's germline CDR1 is SGDLS and CDR2 YYNGEE. This CDR3 has 15 residues. After removal of 0 bases from V and 11 bases from J, the junction contained 6 bases not matched to a gene. The CDR3 DNA reads TGTGCCAGCAGCGTAGGACAGGGGGTTTGGACACCCCTCCACTTT. Translation gives CASSVGQGVWTPLHF.

The gene calls are TRBV29-1 and TRBJ2-5; D possibly corresponds to TRBD1 (6 bases). The CDR3 covers 15 residues. V was clipped by 1 base and J by 2 bases, with 14 bases between them. The V gene's germline CDR1 is SQVTM and CDR2 ANQGSEA. CDR3 nucleotide sequence: TGCAGCGTTGAAGTCCCGACAGGAGCTCAAGAGACCCAGTACTTC. This codes for CSVEVPTGAQETQYF.

V is TRBV7-2 and J is TRBJ2-5; D may be TRBD2 (6 bases). The V gene's germline CDR1 is SGHTA and CDR2 FQGNSA. This CDR3 has 16 amino acids. Between the trimmed V and J ends, which lost 1 base and 2 bases, there was a span of 14 bases. The CDR3 nucleotides read TGTGCCAGCAGCTTAGTAGGGGAGGTAGGGCAAGAGACCCAGTACTTC. Its protein is CASSLVGEVGQETQYF. Combining the CDR3 with reference TRBV7-2 and TRBJ2-5 gives the whole variable domain GAGVSQSPSNKVTEKGKDVELRCDPISGHTALYWYRQSLGQGLEFLIYFQGNSAPDKSGLPSDRFSAERTGGSVSTLTIQRTQQEDSAVYLCASSLVGEVGQETQYFGPGTRLLVL.

This clone was recorded only once. The rearrangement joins TRBV14 to TRBJ1-2; D may be TRBD1 (5 bases). CDR1 and CDR2 (germline): SGHDN, FVKESK. V lost 4 bases to trimming and J lost 5 bases, with 14 bases between them. This CDR3 has 14 residues. The CDR3 is CASSPPGLTYGYTF. CDR3 DNA sequence: TGTGCCAGCAGCCCTCCGGGACTGACATATGGCTACACCTTC.

To note about this clone: The same CDR3 arises from other DNA sequences in this sample as well. The V and J genes are TRBV7-8 and TRBJ2-3; possibly TRBD1 for D (6 bases). Trimming stripped 3 bases from V and 6 bases from J, with 10 bases between. There are 13 residues in the CDR3. Per the germline V gene, CDR1 is SGHVS and CDR2 is FQNEAQ. The CDR3 region is CASSLGQTDTQYF. The CDR3 bases are TGTGCCAGCAGCTTGGGACAAACGGATACGCAGTATTTT.

The chain recombines TRBV5-1 with TRBJ2-6; the match to TRBD1 covers 8 bases. V lost 7 bases to trimming and J lost 0 bases; unmatched junction nucleotides: 6. The CDR3 has 16 residues. The germline V gene encodes CDR1 SGHRS and CDR2 YFSETQ. The CDR3 nucleotides are TGCGCCAGCCGGACAGGGCCGAGCTCTGGGGCCAACGTCCTGACTTTC. Encoded protein: CASRTGPSSGANVLTF.

The chain links TRBV11-2 to TRBJ2-4; D is undetermined. The germline CDR1 and CDR2 sequences are SGHAT and FQNNGV. V lost 5 bases and J lost 1, with 15 bases in between. This CDR3 region has 16 residues. The CDR3 spells CASSLGQVVAKNIQYF. Written as DNA, the CDR3 is TGTGCCAGCAGCCTAGGGCAGGTAGTGGCCAAAAACATTCAGTACTTC. The full variable domain, in which reference TRBV11-2 and TRBJ2-4 provide the parts outside the CDR3, is EAGVAQSPRYKIIEKRQSVAFWCNPISGHATLYWYQQILGQGPKLLIQFQNNGVVDDSQLPKDRFSAERLKGVDSTLKIQPAKLEDSAVYLCASSLGQVVAKNIQYFGAGTRLSVL.

The sample holds one count of this clone. The CDR3 sequence: CASSLNERDHEQYF. The CDR3 bases are TGTGCCAGCTCACTAAATGAGCGGGACCACGAGCAGTACTTC. The chain has TRBV18 and TRBJ2-7, with 7 bases matching TRBD2. The J segment lost 5 bases and the V segment lost 4 bases, leaving 8 bases of the junction unmatched. The CDR3 sequence is 14 residues long. CDR1 is KGHSH and CDR2 is LQKENI in the germline V gene.

The V and J genes are TRBV6-6 and TRBJ2-5; 8 nucleotides agree with TRBD2. J gave up 1 base and V 8 bases, and 3 bases lay outside the gene matches. CDR3 length: 13 residues. From germline, CDR1 is MNHNY and CDR2 SVGAGI (reference sequence). The CDR3 DNA is TGTGCCAGCGGGACTAGTTTCCAAGAGACCCAGTACTTC. Translation: CASGTSFQETQYF.

The CDR3 region is CASSPTPSGSINNEQFF. The CDR3 region has the DNA TGTGCCAGTAGCCCTACCCCTAGCGGGAGTATCAACAATGAGCAGTTCTTC. The J gene is TRBJ2-1, the V gene TRBV19; 10 bases map to TRBD2. CDR3 length equals 17 residues. Germline V lookup: CDR1 LNHDA, CDR2 SQIVND (reference sequence). The V and J ends lost 6 bases and 5 bases, in that order; junction bases with no gene match: 13.

The chain combines TRBV6-5 with TRBJ2-2, with 7 bases fitting TRBD1. J was trimmed by 0 bases and V by 4 bases; bases with no gene match: 5. The CDR3 has 16 amino acids. CDR1 is MNHEY, CDR2 SVGAGI, per germline. As DNA, the CDR3 is TGTGCCAGCAGTTTCCTCAGGGGGTCGAACACCGGGGAGCTGTTTTTT. This codes for CASSFLRGSNTGELFF.

This rearrangement joins TRBV5-1 to TRBJ1-1; D ambiguous. V gave up 5 bases and J gave up 4 bases, with 9 bases separating them. The CDR3 is 12 residues long. Germline CDR1 and CDR2: SGHRS and YFSETQ. CDR3 sequence reads: CASRTEGTEAFF. CDR3 DNA: TGCGCCAGCAGAACAGAGGGCACTGAAGCTTTCTTT.

The chain joins TRBV6-2 or TRBV6-3 to TRBJ2-2; 8 nucleotides line up with TRBD2. This CDR3 has 16 residues. The V and J ends lost 5 bases and 0 bases, in that order; junction bases with no gene match: 5. Germline lookup yields CDR1 MNHEY and CDR2 SVGEGT. This CDR3 reads CASSSPTSANTGELFF. The CDR3 DNA sequence: TGTGCCAGCAGTAGCCCGACTAGCGCGAACACCGGGGAGCTGTTTTTT.

The CDR3 region has the DNA TGCGCCAGCAGCTCCCGGGACAGGGGCTCCTACGAGCAGTACTTC. Translated, it gives CASSSRDRGSYEQYF. The genes are TRBV5-1 and TRBJ2-7; 10 nucleotides match TRBD1. V lost 3 bases to trimming and J lost 0 bases; unmatched junction nucleotides: 3. This CDR3 comprises 15 residues. Germline V lookup: CDR1 SGHRS, CDR2 YFSETQ.